The clone carrying this T cell receptor beta chain turned up a few times. The V segment lost 0 bases and the J segment 9 bases; nucleotides outside the gene matches: 13. CDR3 size: 17 residues. Germline lookup yields CDR1 SGHRS and CDR2 YFSETQ. One entry per CDR3 protein, called by TCRdb with MiXCR from the RACE reads. The repertoire holds under 200,000 distinct CDR3 sequences, with about 14% as singletons. Time point denoted: patch test 1, 2 weeks after DPC sensitization. Treatment meaning: therapeutic diphenylcyclopropenone sensitization with weekly scalp DPC. The data are from a study of human T cells and chemical hapten exposure.

The sequence derives from a young woman with alopecia areata. Some clones in this sample may be carry-over from other donors' samples. Sample: whole blood, taken in connection with sensitization to the hapten diphenylcyclopropenone (DPC). This chain uses TRBV5-1 with TRBJ2-1, with 9 bases aligning to TRBD1. The CDR3 nucleotides are TGCGCCAGCAGCTTGGCCGACCCGGGACAGGGTGGTGGTGAGCAGTTCTTC. Protein: CASSLADPGQGGGEQFF.